This TCR beta chain is from a study of blood T cell repertoires in COVID-19. Overall study: In each case, the material was cDNA or gDNA derived from T cells, B-cell-depleted T cells, or PBMCs.

Repertoires were generated with immunoSEQ multiplex PCR, while TCRdb's copy carries only in-frame clones and drops some. The table has around 190,000 clones, under 85% seen once. Sequenced input: peripheral blood. This TCR came from a human donor in a cohort sampled during active COVID-19.

As DNA, the CDR3 is TGTGCCAGCAGTTTACCGACTAGGGCGTACGAGCAGTACTTC. Amino acids: CASSLPTRAYEQYF. The rearrangement joins TRBV27 to TRBJ2-7; D may be TRBD2 (6 bases). Trimming removed 2 bases from V and 4 bases from J, with 12 bases in between. The germline CDR1 and CDR2 sequences are MNHEY and SMNVEV (reference sequence). CDR3 length equals 14 residues.